These T cell receptor beta chains were read from a single sample in a study of blood T cell repertoires in COVID-19. Measured with immunoSEQ multiplex PCR; TCRdb has only the in-frame clones, and not every one. The data show 250,000 to 300,000 clones, with about 90% seen just once and more than 1% held by the top ten. The source material was PBMCs or T cells enriched from blood (not recorded which). Receptor source: a human donor in a cohort exposed to, infected with or recovered from COVID-19 (not recorded which). The donor label of this sample is uncertain. CDR3s include the opening cysteine and the closing phenylalanine or tryptophan. The D gene is left open where the match is weak. A clone size is listed for some rows: how often the clone was seen (once, few, many), or a class if it is expanded.

V gene	J gene	clone size	D gene	CDR3 DNA	CDR3 protein
TRBV7-9	TRBJ1-4	-	-	TGTGCCAGCAGCCGCGACTTACTAGGATCGACTAATGAAAAACTGTTTTTT	CASSRDLLGSTNEKLFF
TRBV21-1	TRBJ1-5	-	-	TGTGCCAGCAGCAAAGATCTGGAACAGGGGAATCAGCCCCAGCATTTT	CASSKDLEQGNQPQHF
TRBV11-3	TRBJ1-1	once	-	TGTGCCAGCAGCCCCCGGGACTCCACTGAAGCTTTCTTT	CASSPRDSTEAFF
TRBV7-2	TRBJ2-1	-	TRBD2	TGTGCCAGCAGCTTAGGTCGGGGGGGCAATGAGCAGTTCTTC	CASSLGRGGNEQFF
TRBV6-2/TRBV6-3	TRBJ2-5	-	-	TGTGCCAGCAGCGACTCCCAAGAGACCCAGTACTTC	CASSDSQETQYF
TRBV5-1	TRBJ2-3	-	TRBD2	TGCGCCAGCAGCGCCTCACTAGCGGGGGTCACGGGGACAGATACGCAGTATTTT	CASSASLAGVTGTDTQYF
TRBV5-8	TRBJ1-5	-	-	TGTGCCAGCAGCCCCGAGACAGGTCTGAATCAGCCCCAGCATTTT	CASSPETGLNQPQHF
TRBV30	TRBJ1-4	once	TRBD1	TGTGCCTTATCAGGGGGCACTAATGAAAAACTGTTTTTT	CALSGGTNEKLFF
TRBV18	TRBJ1-2	-	-	TGTGCCAGCTCAGTTAGTTCTAACTATGGCTACACCTTC	CASSVSSNYGYTF
TRBV6-1	TRBJ1-1	-	-	TGTGCCAGCAGTGAAGCAGGGGTTATTCGAGTTTTCACTGAAGCTTTCTTT	CASSEAGVIRVFTEAFF
TRBV11-3	TRBJ2-7	-	TRBD1	TGTGCCAGCAGCTTAGCCACAGGGGGCGAGCAGTACTTC	CASSLATGGEQYF
TRBV25-1	TRBJ1-1	-	-	TGTGCCAGCACAGCAGGAGGGAACACTGAAGCTTTCTTT	CASTAGGNTEAFF
TRBV15	TRBJ2-2	-	TRBD2	TGTGCCACCAGCAGAGATACAGGACTAGCGAACGCCGGGGAGCTGTTTTTT	CATSRDTGLANAGELFF
TRBV6-5	TRBJ1-3	-	TRBD1	TGTGCCAGCACCGAGACAGGGAGCTCTGGAAACACCATATATTTT	CASTETGSSGNTIYF
TRBV6-5	TRBJ1-2	-	-	TGTGCCAGCAGTTACGGGGACGGGAGTACCTATGGCTACACCTTC	CASSYGDGSTYGYTF
TRBV5-4	TRBJ1-6	-	TRBD1	TGTGCCAGCAGCTTGAGACAGGGAAACAATTCACCCCTCCACTTT	CASSLRQGNNSPLHF
TRBV19	TRBJ1-5	-	-	TGTGCCAGTAGCGGGGGTGGGCCTACCCCGGGCAATCAGCCCCAGCATTTT	CASSGGGPTPGNQPQHF
TRBV7-9	TRBJ2-1	once	-	TGTGCCAGCAGCTTAACCCCGACAGACAATGAGCAGTTCTTC	CASSLTPTDNEQFF
TRBV19	TRBJ1-5	many	TRBD1	TGTGCCAGTAGTCCGACAGGGGGCGGTCAGCCCCAGCATTTT	CASSPTGGGQPQHF
TRBV6-1	TRBJ2-3	-	-	TGTGCCAGCAGTGACCGGGGTGATACGCAGTATTTT	CASSDRGDTQYF
TRBV30	TRBJ1-2	-	-	TGTGCCTGGAGGGAGAGGTATGGCTACACCTTC	CAWRERYGYTF
TRBV4-1	TRBJ1-1	-	TRBD1	TGCGCCAGCAGCCAACTCCCCCCCGGACAGGGAAACACTGAAGCTTTCTTT	CASSQLPPGQGNTEAFF
TRBV27	TRBJ2-5	-	-	TGTGCCAGCAGTTGGGGGGATTTAGGGACCCAGTACTTC	CASSWGDLGTQYF
TRBV27	TRBJ2-2	-	TRBD2	TGTGCCAGCAGTTTAGGGGGGGCCGGGGAGCTGTTTTTT	CASSLGGAGELFF
TRBV7-2	TRBJ1-2	-	-	TGTGCCAGCAGCTCACGGGACACCTCCAAAGGGGGTAACTATGGCTACACCTTC	CASSSRDTSKGGNYGYTF
TRBV2	TRBJ1-2	once	-	TGTGCCAGCAGGACAACCGCGGGGGAGTATGGCTACACCTTC	CASRTTAGEYGYTF
TRBV12-3/TRBV12-4	TRBJ2-5	few	-	TGTGCCAGCAGGGCAGAAGAGACCCAGTACTTC	CASRAEETQYF
TRBV27	TRBJ1-6	-	TRBD1	TGTGCCAGCAGCCTCCGGGACAGACACCTCCTTTTGAATAATTCACCCCTCCACTTT	CASSLRDRHLLLNNSPLHF
TRBV6-2/TRBV6-3	TRBJ1-6	once	-	TGTGCCAGCAGCCACCAAGTAGTTTCACCCCTCCACTTT	CASSHQVVSPLHF
TRBV20-1	TRBJ2-3	-	-	TGCAGTGCTAGCGGCACAGATACGCAGTATTTT	CSASGTDTQYF
TRBV3-1/TRBV3-2	TRBJ1-3	-	TRBD1	TGTGCCAGCAGCCTGGGACAGGGGTCCGGAAACACCATATATTTT	CASSLGQGSGNTIYF
TRBV7-2	TRBJ1-2	-	-	TGTGCCAGCAGCTTATCCCAATCGGTTGCGGGGAACTATGGCTACACCTTC	CASSLSQSVAGNYGYTF
TRBV7-2	TRBJ1-1	-	TRBD1	TGTGCCAGCAGCTTAGGAGTTAGGGACAGGTCTGTCACTGAAGCTTTCTTT	CASSLGVRDRSVTEAFF
TRBV11-3	TRBJ1-2	-	TRBD1	TGTGCCAGCAGCCCCCGGACAGGGGATAACTATGGCTACACCTTC	CASSPRTGDNYGYTF
TRBV6-5	TRBJ1-2	-	-	TGTGCCAGCAGTTACGGGGGGGTAGCAAATGGCTACACCTTC	CASSYGGVANGYTF
TRBV12-3/TRBV12-4	TRBJ1-5	-	TRBD1	TGTGCCAGCAGGGGGACAGGGAATCAGCCCCAGCATTTT	CASRGTGNQPQHF
TRBV5-6	TRBJ1-1	-	-	TGTGCCAGCAGATTCAGGACTGAAGCTTTCTTT	CASRFRTEAFF
TRBV6-5	TRBJ1-1	-	-	TGTGCCAGCAGGAAGGGATTGGGGAGGGACACTGAAGCTTTCTTT	CASRKGLGRDTEAFF
TRBV9	TRBJ1-4	-	-	TGTGCCAGCAGCGTAGCTGGTCGTGGGTCCGGGGAAAAACTGTTTTTT	CASSVAGRGSGEKLFF
TRBV6-2/TRBV6-3	TRBJ2-7	-	TRBD1	TGTGCCAGCAGTAAGGGGACAGGGTCCTACGAGCAGTACTTC	CASSKGTGSYEQYF
TRBV5-6	TRBJ2-7	-	TRBD1	TGTGCCAGCAGCCCGGGACAGGGGTTAGGTTATGGGGAGCAGTACTTC	CASSPGQGLGYGEQYF
TRBV6-4	TRBJ2-1	-	-	TGTGCCAGCAGTAGGGGACTCGGGGGACCCTACAATGAGCAGTTCTTC	CASSRGLGGPYNEQFF
TRBV9	TRBJ1-1	-	-	TGTGCCAGCAGCGTAGCGGTAAACGCTGAAGCTTTCTTT	CASSVAVNAEAFF
TRBV30	TRBJ1-2	-	-	TGTGCCTGGAGTCAGGCAGACTATGGCTACACCTTC	CAWSQADYGYTF
TRBV7-2	TRBJ2-1	-	-	TGTGCCAGCAGCTTACTCCCCCCCGGGGGCTCCTACAATGAGCAGTTCTTC	CASSLLPPGGSYNEQFF
TRBV19	TRBJ1-2	-	-	TGTGCCAGTAGCGGAGCGGGGGAGAACTATGGCTACACCTTC	CASSGAGENYGYTF
TRBV9	TRBJ1-6	once	-	TGTGCCAGCAGCGTAGAGGGAGAAAGTTCACCCCTCCACTTT	CASSVEGESSPLHF
TRBV5-5	TRBJ1-2	-	-	TGTGCCAGCAGCTTTAGTAGCTATGGCTACACCTTC	CASSFSSYGYTF